This TCR beta chain was identified during a study of T-cell memory formation after mild COVID-19. Points from the study as a whole: CM and EM subsets held most contracting CD4+ clones; EMRA held CD8+ ones.

This clonotype was picked up a small number of times. Its cognate antigen is unknown. TCRdb analysed the 5' RACE reads with MiXCR anew, one entry per CDR3 protein. The table lists about 400,000 distinct CDR3 sequences, 20% to 30% of them singletons. V was pared by 3 bases and J by 2 bases, with 11 bases between. The CDR3 covers 14 residues. The germline gives CDR1 MGHDK, CDR2 SYGVNS. This rearrangement joins TRBV25-1 to TRBJ2-7; no firm D call. Sample: PBMCs or a T cell subset sorted from them (not recorded which). The receptor was isolated from an adult woman who had mild COVID-19 (a few samples of this study predate the infection). Cell type and time point are not known. As DNA, the CDR3 is TGTGCCAGCAGTGATCCTCACCGGGCCTACGAGCAGTACTTC. Translation gives CASSDPHRAYEQYF.